This record covers a single T cell receptor beta chain. The antigen remains unidentified. The ends were cut back, 8 bases at V and 6 bases at J, with 13 bases in the middle. The CDR3 runs 13 residues. Germline V gives CDR1 LNHDA, CDR2 SQIVND (reference sequence). Only in-frame clones appear in the TCRdb table, and some are missing; sequencing was by immunoSEQ multiplex PCR. The table includes approximately 1.5 million clones, nearly 99% detected once. This entry belongs to a study of shared clonotypes between healthy human individuals. Turning to the study itself: Per-donor plates numbered three CD4 naive, three CD4 memory, two CD8 naive and one CD8 memory. Study findings and constraints: Owing to a small donor count, the genetic and exposure-history diversity represented was limited. Sampling covered nothing but blood. Tissue TCR repertoires likely differ from those found in blood. Sharing across a few donors was seen in 4.5% to 6.5% of naive CD4 clonotypes.

This clonotype was sampled from a man aged 30 to 45 in good health. What was sequenced was naive CD4+ T cells sorted from blood. Subset in this sample: CD45RA+ positively selected. This sequence joins TRBV19 and TRBJ2-2; D might be TRBD1 or TRBD2, each matching 6 bases. The CDR3 nucleotides read TGTGCCAGTCACGGGGGCTTGGCCGGGGAGCTGTTTTTT. Amino acid sequence: CASHGGLAGELFF.